Listed here is a single TCR beta chain. Its matching antigen is unknown. TCRdb keeps only in-frame clones here, not all; method: immunoSEQ multiplex PCR. The sample consists of roughly 6,700 clones, about 91% of them appearing once. The data stem from a study of graft-versus-host responses after intestinal transplantation. Study results and caveats: Allograft graft-versus-host to host-versus-graft clonal ratios ran high in patients with graft-donor T cell macrochimerism.

The CDR3 is made up of 12 amino acids. Trimming removed 7 bases from V and 4 bases from J; junction bases left unmatched: 3. Germline CDR1 reads MNHEY; CDR2 reads SVGAGI. Here the sequenced sample was PBMCs, taken 83 days after transplant. This chain connects TRBV6-5 to TRBJ1-2; 7 bases agree with TRBD1. The clonotype comes from a human patient who received an intestinal transplant, so some T cells may come from the graft donor. The CDR3 bases are TGTGCCAGCACCGACAGGGTCTATGGCTACACCTTC. Protein: CASTDRVYGYTF.